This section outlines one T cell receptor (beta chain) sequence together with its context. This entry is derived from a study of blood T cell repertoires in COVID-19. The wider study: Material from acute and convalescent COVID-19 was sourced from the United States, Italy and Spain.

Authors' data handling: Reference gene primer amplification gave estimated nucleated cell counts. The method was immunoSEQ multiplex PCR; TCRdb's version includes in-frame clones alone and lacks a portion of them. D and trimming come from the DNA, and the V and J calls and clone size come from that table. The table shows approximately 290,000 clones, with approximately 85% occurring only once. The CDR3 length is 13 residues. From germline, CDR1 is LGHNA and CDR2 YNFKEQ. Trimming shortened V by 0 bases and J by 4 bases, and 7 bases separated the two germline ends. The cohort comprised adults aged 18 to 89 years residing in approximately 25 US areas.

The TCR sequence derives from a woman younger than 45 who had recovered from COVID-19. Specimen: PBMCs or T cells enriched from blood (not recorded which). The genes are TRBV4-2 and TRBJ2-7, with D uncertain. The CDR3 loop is CASSQDLQYEQYF. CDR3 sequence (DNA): TGTGCCAGCAGCCAAGATTTACAGTACGAGCAGTACTTC.